This T cell receptor beta chain was sequenced in a study of control samples from healthy donors and cancer patients. Per germline, CDR1 LNHDA and CDR2 SQIVND (reference sequence). The V end lost 4 bases, the J end lost 0 bases, and 16 bases lay between the germline ends. The CDR3 is made up of 17 amino acids. The repertoire was sequenced with immunoSEQ multiplex PCR; TCRdb's copy has only in-frame clones and lacks some. Of 70,000 to 80,000 clones in the sample, around nine tenths were seen once. The source material was PBMCs. The J gene is TRBJ2-1, the V gene TRBV19; possibly TRBD1 for D (6 bases). The TCR originated in a woman aged 50 to 65 with colorectal cancer. Here the CDR3 reads CASSTRTATSSYNEQFF. DNA for the CDR3: TGTGCCAGTAGTACCAGGACAGCCACGAGCTCCTACAATGAGCAGTTCTTC.